Shown below are 7 T cell receptor beta chains from a single sample sequenced in a study of T cell responses to AZD1222 COVID-19 vaccine. Assay used: immunoSEQ multiplex PCR; TCRdb lists only in-frame clones, some missing. The table lists 100,000 to 150,000 clones, 88% of them singletons. Sequencing used peripheral blood, obtained on day 0 of AZD1222 vaccination. These receptors were taken from an adult in good health.

The V call is TRBV23-1, the J call TRBJ2-1; possibly TRBD2 for D (5 bases). TRBV23-1 is designated an ORF whose function remains uncertain. This CDR3 comprises 11 residues. The germline V and J ends were trimmed by 6 bases and 7 bases, with 7 bases remaining between them. The CDR3 nucleotides are TGCGCCAGCAGCACGGGGAATGAGCAGTTCTTC. This gives the protein CASSTGNEQFF.

V and J are TRBV6-5 and TRBJ2-1; perhaps D is TRBD1 or TRBD2 (6 bases each). The germline gives CDR1 MNHEY, CDR2 SVGAGI. The ends were cut back, 7 bases at V and 6 bases at J, with 13 bases in the middle. The CDR3 has 13 residues. In DNA, the CDR3 is TGTGCCAGCACCCCAGGGGAGGCCAATGAGCAGTTCTTC. It specifies CASTPGEANEQFF.

The V gene is TRBV19, the J gene TRBJ1-5; TRBD1 matches at 10 bases. V lost 4 bases and J lost 1; bases outside the gene matches: 16. There are 20 residues in the CDR3. Germline CDR1 is LNHDA and CDR2 is SQIVND (reference sequence). For the CDR3, the DNA is TGTGCCAGTAGTAGTTGGAGGGGACAGGGGCAATCGGGAAGCAATCAGCCCCAGCATTTT. Amino acids: CASSSWRGQGQSGSNQPQHF.

This sequence joins TRBV4-1 and TRBJ1-5, with a possible D match to TRBD1 (5 bases). Germline CDR1 reads MGHRA; CDR2 reads YSYEKL. The ends were cut back, 0 bases at V and 0 bases at J, with 15 bases in the middle. CDR3 size: 18 residues. In nucleotides, the CDR3 is TGCGCCAGCAGCCAAGAAGGGGTCGGGGAATATAGCAATCAGCCCCAGCATTTT. It is translated as CASSQEGVGEYSNQPQHF.

This clone was recorded once. The junction departs from the called germline gene at one end, perhaps through a read error. The same CDR3 can be traced to other DNA sequences in this sample. The chain uses TRBV29-1 and TRBJ2-5, with D perhaps TRBD1 or TRBD2 (5 bases each). CDR3 size: 14 residues. The germline V gene encodes CDR1 SQVTM and CDR2 ANQGSEA. CDR3 residues: CSVSGPSIWETQYF. The DNA of the CDR3 is TGCAGCGTTTCGGGACCGAGCATTTGGGAGACTCAGTACTTC. The entire variable domain, with the rest obtained from reference TRBV29-1 and TRBJ2-5, is as follows: SAVISQKPSRDICQRGTSLTIQCQVDSQVTMMFWYRQQPGQSLTLIATANQGSEATYESGFVIDKFPISRPNLTFSTLTVSNMSPEDSSIYLCSVSGPSIWETQYFGPGTRLLVL.

The sample holds a few counts of this clone. The chain links TRBV30 to TRBJ2-7; D not resolved. Germline CDR1 reads GTSNPN; CDR2 reads SVGIG (reference sequence). The germline V and J ends were trimmed by 4 bases and 3 bases, with 7 bases remaining between them. The CDR3 spans 11 residues. The CDR3 DNA reads TGTGCCTGGACTAAAAACTACGAGCAGTACTTC. Translated, it gives CAWTKNYEQYF.

A single count supports this clone. The V call is TRBV7-9, the J call TRBJ1-6, with a tentative D call TRBD1 (6 bases). The CDR3 contains 14 residues. Germline V gene lookup returns CDR1 SEHNR and CDR2 FQNEAQ (reference sequence). V shed 2 bases and J shed 8 bases, with 10 bases lying between them. The CDR3 spells CASSLRGADSPLHF. The CDR3 DNA follows: TGTGCCAGCAGCTTACGGGGGGCCGATTCACCCCTCCACTTT.